These 11 T cell receptor beta chains came from one sample sequenced in a study of CD8+CD57+ T cells in acquired aplastic anemia. Profiles of TCR beta VDJ and CDR3 were generated from a genomic DNA template. MiXCR was run by TCRdb on the reads, yielding one entry per CDR3 protein. The profile shows around 210,000 distinct CDR3 sequences, about 62% of them singletons. The sequenced patients had an expansion of CD8+CD57+ cells seen by flow cytometry. Source material: sorted CD4+, CD8+, or CD8+CD57+ T cells (not recorded which) from PBMCs. These receptors all come from a human donor with aplastic anemia.

The V call is TRBV11-1, the J call TRBJ2-7, with D tentatively TRBD1 (6 bases). The length of the CDR3 is 14 residues. Germline loops: CDR1 SGHAT, CDR2 FQDESV (reference sequence). The V end was cut by 5 bases, the J end by 3 bases, with 14 bases between. The CDR3 sequence is CASSADRQLYEQYF. CDR3 bases: TGTGCCAGCAGCGCAGACAGGCAACTCTACGAGCAGTACTTC.

CDR3 sequence (DNA): TGTGCCACCGGTCGGGCGGGAGGGTACAATGAGCAGTTCTTC. It yields the protein CATGRAGGYNEQFF. This chain connects TRBV24-1 to TRBJ2-1, with TRBD2 matching over 9 bases. The CDR3 contains 14 residues. V shed 9 bases and J 4 bases; nucleotides not matched to a gene: 6. The germline CDR1 and CDR2 sequences are KGHDR and SFDVKD.

This chain uses TRBV20-1 with TRBJ2-5; 7 nucleotides match TRBD1. Germline V gene data show CDR1 as DFQATT and CDR2 as SNEGSKA (reference sequence). There are 13 residues in the CDR3. J was trimmed by 4 bases and V by 7 bases; bases with no gene match: 9. This CDR3 reads CSVTGRAGETQYF. CDR3 coding DNA: TGCAGTGTGACAGGGAGAGCAGGAGAGACCCAGTACTTC.

This clonotype was picked up one time. The rearrangement joins TRBV20-1 to TRBJ2-7; the D gene could be TRBD1 or TRBD2 (5 bases each). The V end lost 3 bases, the J end lost 2 bases, and 11 bases lay between the germline ends. CDR1 is DFQATT, CDR2 SNEGSKA, per germline (reference sequence). This CDR3 contains 13 residues. The CDR3, as DNA: TGCAGTGCTAGTAAACGGGGACCCTACGAGCAGTACTTC. As protein: CSASKRGPYEQYF.

This clonotype was counted only a few times. V usage is TRBV5-6 and J usage is TRBJ2-7; D call uncertain. The CDR3 runs to 14 residues. CDR1 is SGHDT and CDR2 is YYEEEE in the germline V gene. V gave up 5 bases and J gave up 0 bases, with 12 bases separating them. The CDR3: CASSYRVSSYEQYF. CDR3 coding DNA: TGTGCCAGCAGTTACCGTGTAAGCTCCTACGAGCAGTACTTC.

The V and J genes are TRBV7-8 and TRBJ1-2; 7 bases map to TRBD1. With 8 bases clipped from V and 2 bases from J, the junction kept 5 bases outside the gene matches. CDR1 and CDR2 (germline): SGHVS, FQNEAQ. CDR3 size: 13 residues. DNA for the CDR3: TGTGCCAGCGGGGAGGGGGCAAACTATGGCTACACCTTC. Translation gives CASGEGANYGYTF.

This clonotype was observed many times. This rearrangement joins TRBV25-1 to TRBJ2-1; D gene unclear. The CDR3 runs to 12 residues. Trimming removed 8 bases at V and 5 bases at J, with 10 bases between. CDR1 is MGHDK and CDR2 is SYGVNS in the germline V gene. The CDR3 DNA is TGTGCCAGCCGCCCAAGGAACAATGAGCAGTTCTTC. Translated: CASRPRNNEQFF.

V is TRBV2 and J is TRBJ1-5, with 7 bases fitting TRBD1. Germline lookup yields CDR1 SNHLY and CDR2 FYNNEI. This CDR3 has 15 amino acids. Losses at the gene ends were 4 bases for V and 1 base for J; bases not matched to a gene: 4. The CDR3 DNA is TGTGCCAGCAGTGGACAGGGAATAAGCAATCAGCCCCAGCATTTT. Residues: CASSGQGISNQPQHF.

The chain joins TRBV15 to TRBJ2-1; D not resolved. Germline CDR1 reads LNHNV; CDR2 reads YYDKDF (reference sequence). This CDR3 region has 16 residues. V dropped 1 base and J dropped 4 bases, with 14 bases sitting between them. In nucleotides, the CDR3 is TGTGCCACCAGCAGAGGGTCTCTATCGGCATACAATGAGCAGTTCTTC. This sequence encodes CATSRGSLSAYNEQFF.

The chain uses TRBV20-1 and TRBJ2-3; 9 bases map to TRBD2. CDR1 is DFQATT and CDR2 is SNEGSKA in the germline V gene (reference sequence). V was clipped by 0 bases and J by 6 bases; unmatched bases: 7. This CDR3 spans 15 amino acids. CDR3 nucleotides: TGCAGTGCTAGAGATGGCGGGCTAGCGGGGGATACGCAGTATTTT. Amino acid sequence: CSARDGGLAGDTQYF.

J is TRBJ2-3 and V is TRBV11-3; D may be TRBD1 (6 bases). CDR1 SGHNT and CDR2 YENEEA come from the germline V gene. The CDR3 extends over 12 amino acids. V was clipped by 5 bases and J by 7 bases, with 10 bases between them. In nucleotides, the CDR3 is TGTGCCAGCAGCGAACAGGGAAATACGCAGTATTTT. Translated: CASSEQGNTQYF.